The 5 T cell receptor beta chains below all came from one sample that was sequenced in a study of regulatory T cells in long-lasting Graves disease. Arm-PCR of CDR3 regions with iRepertoire HTBI primers generated TCR beta libraries. Each CDR3 protein is one row after TCRdb ran MiXCR on the multiplex PCR reads. The sample consists of 400,000 to 500,000 distinct CDR3 sequences, 16% of them appearing once. Specified time point: newly diagnosed GD, antithyroid drugs for less than 3 months. Following extraction of RNA from PBMCs, that RNA was used to make the TCR library. These data were also reused for a study on T cells in Graves' hyperthyroidism and ophthalmopathy.

The sample consisted of peripheral blood mononuclear cells (PBMCs), taken at new diagnosis, from a patient treated with antithyroid drugs. The origin of the receptors is a young woman with Graves disease.

In this sample, this clonotype turned up many times. The chain has TRBV7-2 and TRBJ2-2; unclear D gene. In germline, CDR1 is SGHTA, CDR2 FQGNSA. V gave up 5 bases and J gave up 4 bases, with 14 bases separating them. CDR3 length: 15 residues. The CDR3 region has the DNA TGTGCCAGCAGCCTACTCCTAGGAAGCACCGGGGAGCTGTTTTTT. The encoded protein is CASSLLLGSTGELFF.

This clonotype was observed at least ten times. This chain joins TRBV20-1 and TRBJ2-3; 11 bases fit TRBD2. The CDR3 extends over 13 amino acids. V shed 6 bases, J shed 5 bases, and the junction held 4 bases outside the gene matches. Germline CDR1 reads DFQATT; CDR2 reads SNEGSKA (reference sequence). CDR3 amino acids: CSALAGVIDTQYF. The DNA for the CDR3 is TGCAGTGCACTAGCGGGAGTTATAGATACGCAGTATTTT.

A remark on this clonotype: A clone one base away is much larger, so this may be a read error. This chain connects TRBV6-5 to TRBJ2-7; D not certain. Germline V gene sequence: CDR1 MNHEY, CDR2 SVGAGI. The CDR3 extends over 14 amino acids. The chain's CDR3 is CASSYSASTYGQYF. Here the CDR3 DNA reads TGTGCCAGCAGTTACTCGGCCAGCACCTACGGGCAGTACTTC.

This clonotype has ten or more counts. The CDR3 spells CASSPGRFSQETQYF. The CDR3 coding sequence is TGCGCCAGCAGCCCTGGTCGGTTCTCTCAAGAGACCCAGTACTTC. The V and J genes are TRBV5-1 and TRBJ2-5; the D is unclear. The CDR3 consists of 15 residues. V lost 4 bases to trimming and J lost 2 bases, with 15 bases between them. The germline V gene has CDR1 SGHRS and CDR2 YFSETQ.

This chain connects TRBV27 to TRBJ2-1; 10 bases are shared with TRBD1. J gave up 4 bases and V 4 bases, and 10 bases lay outside the gene matches. The CDR3 covers 17 residues. Per the germline V gene, CDR1 is MNHEY and CDR2 is SMNVEV (reference sequence). Here the CDR3 DNA reads TGTGCCAGCAGTTCCACGACAGGGGGCGCGGGATACAATGAGCAGTTCTTC. Protein sequence: CASSSTTGGAGYNEQFF.